The sequence of this T cell receptor beta chain was determined in a study of beta chain features in type 1 diabetes. Turning to this clone: No antigen is known for it.

Whole-study results and caveats: A potential influence of HLA type upon TCRB rearrangement remained unresolved herein. Moderate yet significant TCRB CDR3 shortening was seen in Type 1 diabetes patients in all four CD4+ subsets. VDJ junctions in type 1 diabetes patients carried more deletions and fewer insertions.

Sequencing targeted expressed TCRB transcripts, as all isolated RNA had been reverse transcribed. Here immunoSEQ multiplex PCR was the method, and the copy in TCRdb shows in-frame clones only, minus some. The data show about 650,000 clones, around 11% seen once. Trimming took off 3 bases at V and 5 bases at J, with 22 bases between the two ends. Looked up from germline, CDR1 is SQVTM and CDR2 is ANQGSEA. The CDR3 totals 16 residues. By way of CD45RO/CCR7/CD25/CD127/CD95/CD27, the CD4+ regulatory, stem cell-like memory, central memory and naive cells were sorted. Sort purity for all populations was recorded as exceeding 98%.

This TCR was recovered from a man aged 25-45 years with type 1 diabetes. The source material was naive CD4+ T cells from blood. V is TRBV29-1 and J is TRBJ2-5; D is possibly TRBD1 or TRBD2 (5 bases each). In DNA form, the CDR3 reads TGCAGCGTTGATCGCTTATGGGGGATCCCGAGGGAGACCCAGTACTTC. Amino acid sequence: CSVDRLWGIPRETQYF.